Shown below are 25 T cell receptor beta chains from a single sample sequenced in a study of T-cell reconstitution after alpha-beta-depleted transplantation in children (TCRdb year 2016). In light of the paper, this sample's treatment or condition label describes: allogeneic hematopoietic cell transplantation with graft depleted of TCRalphabeta T cells and CD19 B cells. The library was made by PCR. TCRdb names Illumina HiSeq 2500 as the instrument used. TCR libraries were prepared with molecular barcoding, using unique molecular identifiers to normalize TCRbeta repertoire quantification. Clones were called with MiXCR by TCRdb after fastp trimmed the public reads at Q25, and only in-frame beta chains were retained. Each entry merges the rows of one CDR3 protein and shows their most common DNA and genes. The sample records about 980,000 distinct CDR3 sequences, around 30% of which are singletons. The ten largest make up approximately 30% of the sample.

Source: PBMCs, mostly from graft donor cells, taken 360 days after TCRalphabeta/CD19-depleted stem cell transplant. All receptors come from a boy in the first two years of life who had a stem cell transplant for SCID, so the T cells may come from the graft donor.

The chain is built from TRBV7-8 and TRBJ2-5, with 7 bases aligning to TRBD2. This CDR3 comprises 14 residues. J gave up 2 bases and V 6 bases, and 6 bases lay outside the gene matches. Germline loops: CDR1 SGHVS, CDR2 FQNEAQ. The CDR3 nucleotides read TGTGCCAGCAGTTACGGACTAGAGCAAGAGACCCAGTACTTC. Translated: CASSYGLEQETQYF. The whole variable domain, remainder taken from reference TRBV7-8 and TRBJ2-5, is GAGVSQSPRYKVAKRGQDVALRCDPISGHVSLFWYQQALGQGPEFLTYFQNEAQLDKSGLPSDRFFAERPEGSVSTLKIQRTQQEDSAVYLCASSYGLEQETQYFGPGTRLLVL.

V is TRBV18 and J is TRBJ2-7, with D perhaps matching TRBD2 (6 bases). CDR3 size: 16 residues. The ends were cut back, 4 bases at V and 5 bases at J, with 21 bases in the middle. The V gene's germline CDR1 is KGHSH and CDR2 LQKENI. CDR3 region: CASSLTALTGSHEQYF. In nucleotides, the CDR3 is TGTGCCAGCTCACTCACCGCCCTCACCGGGAGCCACGAGCAGTACTTC.

This clonotype was detected a few times. The chain is built from TRBV20-1 and TRBJ2-5; D is perhaps TRBD2 (5 bases). Germline CDR1 and CDR2: DFQATT and SNEGSKA (reference sequence). Deletions cut 3 bases from V and 5 bases from J, with 16 bases between. The CDR3 is 14 residues long. CDR3 in DNA: TGCAGTGCTAGTGGTCCGGGGAGTGTGGAGACCCAGTACTTC. This codes for CSASGPGSVETQYF.

The chain links TRBV12-3 or TRBV12-4 to TRBJ2-1, with D perhaps matching TRBD1 or TRBD2 (5 bases each). V lost 3 bases to trimming and J lost 7 bases, with 16 bases between them. This CDR3 region has 15 residues. CDR3 sequence: CASSFGGYMRNEQFF. CDR3 in DNA: TGTGCCAGCAGTTTTGGGGGATATATGAGGAATGAGCAGTTCTTC.

This sequence joins TRBV6-2 or TRBV6-3 and TRBJ2-3; D gene uncertain. Looked up from germline, CDR1 is MNHEY and CDR2 is SVGEGT. Between the trimmed V and J ends, which lost 2 bases and 5 bases, there was a span of 14 bases. The CDR3 spans 15 residues. This chain's CDR3 is CASSYGPATRDTQYF. For the CDR3, the DNA is TGTGCCAGCAGTTACGGACCCGCTACTCGAGATACGCAGTATTTT.

This rearrangement joins TRBV12-5 to TRBJ2-1; 8 nucleotides line up with TRBD1. J was trimmed by 7 bases and V by 6 bases; bases with no gene match: 2. Per germline, CDR1 LGHNT and CDR2 FRNRAP. The CDR3 runs 12 residues. The CDR3 DNA reads TGTGCTAGTGGATGGACAGGGAATGAGCAGTTCTTC. Protein product: CASGWTGNEQFF.

This clonotype was observed a few times. The V gene is TRBV10-1, the J gene TRBJ2-2, with D perhaps TRBD1 (5 bases). This CDR3 spans 15 amino acids. Germline CDR1 WNHNN, CDR2 SYGVQD (reference sequence). V was trimmed by 2 bases and J by 6 bases, leaving 13 bases between them. The CDR3 region is CASSEADAGSGELFF. In DNA form, the CDR3 reads TGCGCCAGCAGTGAGGCAGATGCAGGGTCCGGGGAGCTGTTTTTT.

The genes are TRBV11-2 and TRBJ2-5, with TRBD1 as a possible D gene (5 bases). The CDR3 has 17 residues. CDR1 is SGHAT and CDR2 is FQNNGV in the germline V gene. V was shortened by 1 base and J by 0 bases, with 15 bases between the two germline ends. The CDR3 DNA reads TGTGCCAGCAGCTTAGTTGCCAGGGCGGTCTACCAAGAGACCCAGTACTTC. Its protein is CASSLVARAVYQETQYF. Full variable domain (rest looked up from reference TRBV11-2 and TRBJ2-5): EAGVAQSPRYKIIEKRQSVAFWCNPISGHATLYWYQQILGQGPKLLIQFQNNGVVDDSQLPKDRFSAERLKGVDSTLKIQPAKLEDSAVYLCASSLVARAVYQETQYFGPGTRLLVL.

The chain couples TRBV5-1 to TRBJ2-5; D perhaps matches TRBD2 (5 bases). The V gene lost 0 bases and the J gene lost 1 base, with 10 bases spanning the gap. The CDR3 has 15 residues. Germline V lookup: CDR1 SGHRS, CDR2 YFSETQ. The CDR3 DNA reads TGCGCCAGCAGCTTGGCCACGGGGTTCCAAGAGACCCAGTACTTC. It yields the protein CASSLATGFQETQYF.

The J gene is TRBJ1-1, the V gene TRBV4-2, with a weak D call TRBD1 (5 bases). Trimming stripped 3 bases from V and 3 bases from J, with 17 bases between. The germline V gene encodes CDR1 LGHNA and CDR2 YNFKEQ. CDR3 length: 16 amino acids. The chain's CDR3 is CASSHAVGRADTEAFF. CDR3 in DNA: TGTGCCAGCAGCCATGCTGTCGGCAGGGCTGACACTGAAGCTTTCTTT.

This sequence joins TRBV7-6 and TRBJ2-1; 8 positions match TRBD1. CDR3 length equals 17 residues. J was trimmed by 4 bases and V by 0 bases; bases with no gene match: 8. Germline lookup yields CDR1 SGHVS and CDR2 FNYEAQ. CDR3 DNA sequence: TGTGCCAGCAGCTTAGCTCCAGGGACAGGCCGATACAATGAGCAGTTCTTC. This encodes CASSLAPGTGRYNEQFF.

V usage is TRBV7-2 and J usage is TRBJ1-1; TRBD1 might be the D (6 bases). Germline CDR1 and CDR2: SGHTA and FQGNSA. This CDR3 comprises 15 residues. The ends were cut back, 7 bases at V and 2 bases at J, with 17 bases in the middle. CDR3 DNA: TGTGCCAGCAACCAAGGGGGGGCCCTAAACACTGAAGCTTTCTTT. It yields the protein CASNQGGALNTEAFF.

This clonotype appeared a few times. V gene TRBV4-1 combines with J gene TRBJ1-5; no clear D. Deletions cut 1 base from V and 5 bases from J, with 12 bases between. Germline V gene lookup returns CDR1 MGHRA and CDR2 YSYEKL. The CDR3 extends over 15 amino acids. Here the CDR3 reads CASSQVAESYQPQHF. CDR3 in DNA: TGCGCCAGCAGCCAAGTCGCTGAATCTTATCAGCCCCAGCATTTT.

J is TRBJ2-7 and V is TRBV27; perhaps TRBD1 as D (5 bases). Trimming pared 5 bases from V and 0 bases from J, leaving 14 bases between. The CDR3 is made up of 15 amino acids. Germline loops: CDR1 MNHEY, CDR2 SMNVEV (reference sequence). CDR3 DNA: TGTGCCAGCAGTCCTCTCGACAGAACCTCCTACGAGCAGTACTTC. Translated, it gives CASSPLDRTSYEQYF.

This clonotype has more than one count but fewer than ten. The V and J genes are TRBV12-3 or TRBV12-4 and TRBJ2-7, with 9 bases matching TRBD2. V was clipped by 4 bases and J by 5 bases; unmatched bases: 6. There are 14 residues in the CDR3. CDR3 bases: TGTGCCAGCAGTTGGCGGGGGGGCCGCAACGAGCAGTACTTC. Translated: CASSWRGGRNEQYF.

In its sample, this clonotype was seen a few times. This rearrangement joins TRBV4-2 to TRBJ2-3; D is unclear. The CDR3 sequence is 17 residues long. Germline CDR1 reads LGHNA; CDR2 reads YNFKEQ. The ends were cut back, 3 bases at V and 5 bases at J, with 21 bases in the middle. This chain's CDR3 is CASSHPSERAWEDTQYF. The CDR3 DNA follows: TGTGCCAGCAGCCATCCCTCCGAAAGGGCATGGGAAGATACGCAGTATTTT.

This clonotype occurred many times. The chain combines TRBV6-1 with TRBJ2-1, with D tentatively TRBD1 or TRBD2 (5 bases each). CDR3 size: 16 residues. Germline loops: CDR1 MNHNS, CDR2 SASEGT. V was pared by 6 bases and J by 0 bases, with 15 bases between. The CDR3 protein is CASSWGGRHSYNEQFF. The CDR3 DNA reads TGTGCCAGCAGCTGGGGCGGGCGACACTCCTACAATGAGCAGTTCTTC.

This clonotype was counted only a few times. In DNA, the CDR3 is TGTGCCACCAGCAAGCCTACAGCGGGGCAGCCCCAGCATTTT. Its translation is CATSKPTAGQPQHF. The chain uses TRBV15 and TRBJ1-5, with no clear D. This CDR3 region has 14 residues. Germline V CDR1 and CDR2: LNHNV, YYDKDF (reference sequence). V was pared by 4 bases and J by 7 bases, with 14 bases between. Complete variable domain (other parts from reference TRBV15 and TRBJ1-5): DAMVIQNPRYQVTQFGKPVTLSCSQTLNHNVMYWYQQKSSQAPKLLFHYYDKDFNNEADTPDNFQSRRPNTSFCFLDIRSPGLGDTAMYLCATSKPTAGQPQHFGDGTRLSIL.

The chain combines TRBV5-4 with TRBJ2-7; 10 nucleotides match TRBD1. CDR1 and CDR2 (germline): SGHNT, YYREEE (reference sequence). J gave up 9 bases and V 2 bases, and 8 bases lay outside the gene matches. The CDR3 runs 14 residues. The DNA of the CDR3 is TGTGCCAGCAGCTTCTGGGTCGGGGACAGGGGGCAGTACTTC. It yields the protein CASSFWVGDRGQYF.

Of note for this clonotype: Germline and junction disagree at one end, which may indicate a read error. The CDR3 spells CASSVSGSSTDSQYF. In nucleotides, the CDR3 is TGTGCCAGCAGCGTTAGCGGATCTAGCACAGATTCGCAGTATTTT. The rearrangement joins TRBV9 to TRBJ2-3; tentative D call: TRBD2 (6 bases). Germline V gene data show CDR1 as SGDLS and CDR2 as YYNGEE. This CDR3 contains 15 residues.

The J gene is TRBJ2-1, the V gene TRBV7-9, with D perhaps matching TRBD1 (6 bases). The length of the CDR3 is 14 residues. Trimming left V 0 bases short and J 5 bases short, with 8 bases between. Per germline, CDR1 SEHNR and CDR2 FQNEAQ (reference sequence). CDR3 amino acids: CASSLAGADNEQFF. The CDR3 region has the DNA TGTGCCAGCAGCTTAGCGGGGGCGGACAATGAGCAGTTCTTC.

This clonotype was seen a few times. The chain couples TRBV12-3 or TRBV12-4 to TRBJ1-2, with a possible D match to TRBD1 (6 bases). Trimming shortened V by 4 bases and J by 3 bases, and 21 bases separated the two germline ends. This CDR3 contains 17 residues. The CDR3, as DNA: TGTGCCAGCAGTTCGGGCGGGCCTATTGGGGGCTACTATGGCTACACCTTC. Translated: CASSSGGPIGGYYGYTF.

The chain employs TRBV6-1 and TRBJ2-3; D gene unclear. The CDR3 runs to 14 residues. The V and J ends lost 6 bases and 4 bases respectively, with 14 bases between them. The germline gives CDR1 MNHNS, CDR2 SASEGT. As DNA, the CDR3 is TGTGCCAGCAGGCCGATTCCTGTCGCAGATACGCAGTATTTT. Translation: CASRPIPVADTQYF.

Only a few counts were recorded for this clonotype. This rearrangement joins TRBV15 to TRBJ2-1; no firm D call. V was clipped by 1 base and J by 5 bases, with 12 bases between them. CDR1 and CDR2 (germline): LNHNV, YYDKDF (reference sequence). This CDR3 has 15 residues. CDR3 DNA sequence: TGTGCCACCAGCAGAGGTGGGCGCCCGCACAATGAGCAGTTCTTC. It translates to CATSRGGRPHNEQFF.

The rearrangement links TRBV10-3 to TRBJ2-5; D call uncertain. Trimming took off 4 bases at V and 3 bases at J, with 12 bases between the two ends. Germline CDR1 ENHRY, CDR2 SYGVKD. The CDR3 covers 14 residues. The CDR3 DNA reads as TGTGCCATCAGTGTGTGGGGTCAGGAAGAGACCCAGTACTTC. The encoded protein is CAISVWGQEETQYF.